A selection of T cell receptor beta chains follows, all from one sample in a study of response to subunit inactivated influenza vaccine. From the RT-PCR reads, TCRdb called clonotypes with MiXCR, one entry per CDR3 protein. The sample lists around 850,000 distinct CDR3 sequences; less than 20% were seen once. Sequenced here: PBMCs from blood, sampled 5 days after vaccination. The origin of the receptors is a man in his fifties who received an inactivated influenza vaccine. Both conserved end residues are part of each CDR3. The D gene is left open where the match is weak. Clone size, where shown, is once, few, many, or a class for clones that have expanded.

v_call	d_call	j_call	clone_size	cdr3_aa	cdr3_nt
TRBV7-2	NA	TRBJ1-2	many	CASILGRGAGGYTF	TGTGCCAGCATCCTTGGTCGGGGGGCAGGTGGCTACACCTTC
TRBV24-1	NA	TRBJ2-1	many	CATSGKVGQSTLNEQFF	TGTGCCACCAGTGGCAAGGTAGGACAGAGCACCTTAAATGAGCAGTTCTTC
TRBV6-6	TRBD1	TRBJ1-4	NA	CAARTGRNEKLFF	TGTGCCGCCCGGACAGGGCGAAATGAAAAACTGTTTTTT
TRBV12-3/TRBV12-4	NA	TRBJ1-1	many	CASSPMTRRDTEAFF	TGTGCCAGCAGTCCGATGACCCGAAGGGACACTGAAGCTTTCTTT
TRBV7-9	TRBD2	TRBJ2-1	few	CASSRRTSGEGYNEQFF	TGTGCCAGCAGCCGTAGGACTAGCGGGGAAGGGTACAATGAGCAGTTCTTC
TRBV28	NA	TRBJ2-7	NA	CATKETGGYEQYF	TGTGCCACCAAAGAGACAGGAGGCTACGAGCAGTACTTC
TRBV6-2/TRBV6-3	NA	TRBJ2-7	few	CASSYFDSNYEQYF	TGTGCCAGCAGTTACTTTGACAGCAACTACGAGCAGTACTTC
TRBV12-3/TRBV12-4	NA	TRBJ2-1	few	CASSFSTRSSGNEQFF	TGTGCCAGCAGTTTTTCAACCAGGTCAAGCGGCAATGAGCAGTTCTTC
TRBV11-2	TRBD2	TRBJ2-1	NA	CASVAGNNEQFF	TGTGCCAGCGTAGCGGGGAACAATGAGCAGTTCTTC
TRBV20-1	TRBD2	TRBJ2-1	NA	CSARGTSGFYNEQFF	TGCAGTGCTAGGGGGACTAGCGGCTTCTACAATGAGCAGTTCTTC
TRBV4-1	NA	TRBJ1-1	NA	CASSPVGARAFF	TGCGCCAGCAGCCCGGTGGGGGCCCGGGCTTTCTTT
TRBV9	NA	TRBJ2-2	NA	CASSGAGSRYTGELFF	TGTGCCAGCAGCGGAGCGGGTAGCCGCTACACCGGGGAGCTGTTTTTT
TRBV5-5	TRBD2	TRBJ2-3	NA	CASTQLAGVADTQYF	TGTGCCAGCACCCAACTAGCGGGAGTCGCAGATACGCAGTATTTT
TRBV10-3	NA	TRBJ1-1	many	CAISQAQLNTEAFF	TGTGCCATCAGCCAAGCACAGCTAAACACTGAAGCTTTCTTT
TRBV12-5	NA	TRBJ1-2	NA	CASGRMGAGSSYTF	TGTGCTAGTGGTCGAATGGGGGCTGGAAGTAGCTACACCTTC
TRBV4-2	NA	TRBJ1-5	few	CASSQDLRGNQPQHF	TGTGCCAGCAGCCAAGACCTTCGGGGCAATCAGCCCCAGCATTTT
TRBV2	NA	TRBJ1-4	NA	CASTAATNEKLFF	TGTGCCAGCACGGCAGCAACTAATGAAAAACTGTTTTTT
TRBV7-2	NA	TRBJ1-1	NA	CASSLANGNTEAFF	TGTGCCAGCAGCTTAGCGAACGGGAACACTGAAGCTTTCTTT
TRBV20-1	NA	TRBJ1-3	few	CSATSGPSGNTIYF	TGCAGTGCTACCTCGGGACCCTCTGGAAACACCATATATTTT
TRBV5-5	NA	TRBJ1-2	few	CASSLWGSDYGYTF	TGTGCCAGCAGCTTGTGGGGCTCGGACTATGGCTACACCTTC
TRBV10-3	TRBD1	TRBJ2-1	NA	CAISYRQGLTYNEQFF	TGTGCCATCAGCTATAGACAGGGCCTTACCTACAATGAGCAGTTCTTC
TRBV10-3	NA	TRBJ2-2	NA	CAIGALENTGELFF	TGTGCCATCGGCGCCTTAGAGAACACCGGGGAGCTGTTTTTT
TRBV4-2	NA	TRBJ2-1	few	CASSQASVGGEQFF	TGTGCCAGCAGCCAAGCATCGGTAGGCGGTGAGCAGTTCTTC
TRBV7-2	TRBD1	TRBJ2-7	many	CASSLSGTGGYEQYF	TGTGCCAGCAGTTTATCCGGGACAGGTGGCTACGAGCAGTACTTC
TRBV11-2	TRBD1	TRBJ2-7	NA	CASSSGQGKYF	TGTGCCAGCAGCTCCGGACAGGGGAAGTACTTC
TRBV10-3	TRBD2	TRBJ2-1	NA	CAISGGLASDEQFF	TGTGCCATCAGTGGGGGACTAGCGAGTGATGAGCAGTTCTTC
TRBV7-9	NA	TRBJ2-4	NA	CASSFSLGSDIQYF	TGTGCCAGCAGCTTTTCTCTGGGGTCGGACATTCAGTACTTC
TRBV3-1	TRBD1	TRBJ1-1	NA	CASSRTGGFGEAFF	TGTGCCAGCAGTCGTACAGGGGGCTTTGGTGAAGCTTTCTTT
TRBV4-2	TRBD2	TRBJ2-1	few	CASSPGTSGILVSYNEQFF	TGTGCCAGCAGCCCTGGGACTAGCGGGATCCTAGTCTCCTACAATGAGCAGTTCTTC
TRBV20-1	NA	TRBJ1-3	NA	CNLFIPAGNTIYF	TGCAATCTGTTCATTCCGGCTGGAAACACCATATATTTT
TRBV11-2	NA	TRBJ2-7	few	CASSLALPSYEQYF	TGTGCCAGCAGCTTAGCCCTGCCCTCCTACGAGCAGTACTTC
TRBV29-1	NA	TRBJ2-1	few	CSGGEAGGEQFF	TGCAGCGGCGGGGAAGCCGGGGGTGAGCAGTTCTTC
TRBV20-1	TRBD1	TRBJ1-4	few	CSASGTGGVRREKLFF	TGCAGTGCTTCCGGGACAGGGGGCGTAAGGCGTGAAAAACTGTTTTTT
TRBV30	TRBD1	TRBJ2-3	once	CASDRAFTDTQYF	TGTGCCTCGGACAGGGCATTCACAGATACGCAGTATTTT
TRBV20-1	TRBD2	TRBJ2-3	few	CSARTSAMQYF	TGCAGTGCTAGGACTAGCGCCATGCAGTATTTT
TRBV4-3	NA	TRBJ1-1	many	CASSQGLNAIF	TGCGCCAGCAGCCAAGGATTGAATGCGATCTTT
TRBV29-1	NA	TRBJ1-2	few	CSVRDAWRYGYTF	TGCAGCGTTCGGGACGCTTGGCGCTATGGCTACACCTTC
TRBV7-9	TRBD2	TRBJ2-1	NA	CASSGTSGGANEQFF	TGTGCCAGCAGCGGGACTAGCGGGGGGGCGAATGAGCAGTTCTTC
TRBV7-2	NA	TRBJ2-5	few	CASSPQGGPVETQYF	TGTGCCAGCAGCCCTCAGGGGGGGCCAGTTGAGACCCAGTACTTC
TRBV7-2	NA	TRBJ1-2	NA	CASSTGLARDGYTF	TGTGCCAGCAGCACAGGACTGGCCCGGGATGGCTACACCTTC
TRBV6-1	NA	TRBJ1-4	NA	CASSLVQLEKLFF	TGTGCCAGCAGCCTAGTTCAGCTCGAAAAACTGTTTTTT
TRBV7-9	NA	TRBJ2-6	once	CASSPTRGGANVLTF	TGTGCCAGCAGTCCAACCCGTGGCGGGGCCAACGTCCTGACTTTC
TRBV4-1	NA	TRBJ1-2	NA	CASSQALWGTYGYTF	TGCGCCAGCAGCCAAGCTCTTTGGGGTACCTATGGCTACACCTTC
TRBV20-1	TRBD1	TRBJ1-5	few	CSGSRGQGNQPQHF	TGCAGTGGGAGTCGAGGACAGGGGAATCAGCCCCAGCATTTT
TRBV9	NA	TRBJ2-1	many	CASSGTTGSSYNEQFF	TGTGCCAGCAGCGGAACGACTGGAAGCTCCTACAATGAGCAGTTCTTC
TRBV5-1	NA	TRBJ2-5	few	CASRRGEETQYF	TGCGCCAGCCGCAGGGGGGAAGAGACCCAGTACTTC
TRBV5-6	TRBD1	TRBJ2-3	NA	CASRRQGPSSTDTQYF	TGTGCCAGCAGACGACAGGGCCCTTCTAGCACAGATACGCAGTATTTT